This TCR beta chain was observed in a study of blood T cell repertoires in COVID-19. Study overall: Spain, Italy and the United States supplied samples that represented acute and convalescent COVID-19. Sample material is recorded as cDNA or gDNA derived from T cells, B-cell-depleted T cells, or PBMCs.

Per the original data handling: Reference gene primer amplification gave estimated nucleated cell counts. TCRdb's copy holds only in-frame clones and misses some; the assay was immunoSEQ multiplex PCR. V and J calls and clone size follow that table, whereas D and trimming were derived from the DNA. The profile shows about 250,000 clones, around 88% of them singletons. The CDR3 has 13 residues. V gave up 4 bases and J gave up 4 bases, with 13 bases separating them. CDR1 and CDR2 from the germline V gene are SQVTM and ANQGSEA. This TCR was recovered from a man aged 40-49 years with active or convalescent COVID-19. The material sequenced was peripheral blood. This chain connects TRBV29-1 to TRBJ1-2; TRBD1 might be the D (6 bases). For the CDR3, the DNA is TGCAGCGTTGGCCCGGACAGTCTCTATGGCTACACCTTC. It is translated as CSVGPDSLYGYTF.